A selection of T cell receptor beta chains follows, all from one sample in a study of cytomegalovirus exposure and HLA in healthy donors. Method: immunoSEQ multiplex PCR; TCRdb's copy keeps in-frame clones and lacks some. The sample includes about 160,000 clones, 70% to 90% seen only once; the top ten take about 3%. Material for sequencing was PBMCs. These receptors were obtained from a man between 18 and 35 years old in good health and CMV-seronegative. The CDR3 runs from the conserved cysteine through the conserved F or W. Fields, in order: clone size, D gene, J gene, CDR3 length, V gene, CDR3 DNA, CDR3 protein. The D gene is left open where the match is weak. Expanded clones get a size class; other rows say once, few or many, or leave the size out.

. TRBD2 TRBJ2-1 16 TRBV10-2 TGCGCCAGCAGTAGCTCCAGCGGGGGCTCCTACAATGAGCAGTTCTTC CASSSSSGGSYNEQFF
once . TRBJ2-1 16 TRBV27 TGTGCCAGCAGCACGACCAGGACTGGGTTTTACAATGAGCAGTTCTTC CASSTTRTGFYNEQFF
. . TRBJ2-1 12 TRBV18 TGTGCCAGCTCACCAGTAAGGGAGGAGCAGTTCTTC CASSPVREEQFF
. . TRBJ1-2 14 TRBV2 TGTGCCAGCAAAGGAGGGCTGGGGAACTATGGCTACACCTTC CASKGGLGNYGYTF
. . TRBJ2-3 13 TRBV13 TGTGCCAGCAGCCCGCCCGTACTAGATACGCAGTATTTT CASSPPVLDTQYF
once . TRBJ1-5 15 TRBV18 TGTGCCAGCTCACCGGCAGGTAATAGCAATCAGCCCCAGCATTTT CASSPAGNSNQPQHF
once . TRBJ1-2 13 TRBV6-5 TGTGCCAGCAGTTCTACAGGAGACTATGGCTACACCTTC CASSSTGDYGYTF
once TRBD1 TRBJ2-1 15 TRBV18 TGTGCCAGCTCACCACCGACAGGGGACTACAATGAGCAGTTCTTC CASSPPTGDYNEQFF
. TRBD1 TRBJ2-7 15 TRBV6-5 TGTGCCAGCAGTCCGACCGGGACAGACACCTACGAGCAGTACTTC CASSPTGTDTYEQYF
once . TRBJ2-3 21 TRBV29-1 TGCAGCGTTGAGGGCAGGGAATTTATCCCACCCTCAAGTTACTTCGTAGATACGCAGTATTTT CSVEGREFIPPSSYFVDTQYF
. . TRBJ1-1 16 TRBV27 TGTGCCAGCAGTCCCACGTCATTGACAGGACTTATTGAAGCTTTCTTT CASSPTSLTGLIEAFF
. TRBD1 TRBJ2-7 15 TRBV7-2 TGTGCCAGCAGCTACCGACAGGGGCTATCCTACGAGCAGTACTTC CASSYRQGLSYEQYF
few TRBD1 TRBJ2-5 15 TRBV7-8 TGTGCCAGCAGCCCCTACCAGACAGGGATGGAGACCCAGTACTTC CASSPYQTGMETQYF
. TRBD1 TRBJ2-7 14 TRBV28 TGTGCCAGCTTACGGACAGGGGACTCCTACGAGCAGTACTTC CASLRTGDSYEQYF
. TRBD2 TRBJ2-3 16 TRBV5-1 TGCGCCAGCAGCTTGCGTGGGACTAGCACCCTAGATACGCAGTATTTT CASSLRGTSTLDTQYF
. TRBD2 TRBJ2-2 18 TRBV13 TGTGCCAGCAGCTTAGGACTAGCGGGACGGTCAGGCACCGGGGAGCTGTTTTTT CASSLGLAGRSGTGELFF